This T cell receptor (beta chain) was captured by sequencing in a study of blood T cell repertoires in COVID-19. Overall study: The study drew acute and convalescent COVID-19 samples from the United States, Italy and Spain.

V shed 1 base and J shed 6 bases, with 3 bases lying between them. CDR3 size: 11 residues. Germline CDR1 is PRHDT and CDR2 is FYEKMQ (reference sequence). Data came from immunoSEQ multiplex PCR; TCRdb stores just in-frame clones and leaves some out. The sample has about 380,000 clones; 85% are singletons. This receptor was taken from a young woman with acute or convalescent COVID-19. The sample was peripheral blood. The V call is TRBV13, the J call TRBJ1-1; D unclear. CDR3 protein: CASSLAAEAFF. In DNA form, the CDR3 reads TGTGCCAGCAGCTTAGCGGCTGAAGCTTTCTTT.